Reported below is one T cell receptor (beta chain). Its antigen is unidentified. The time point was: persistent/refractory GD, antithyroid drugs over 5 years with positive TRAb. Preparation of the TCR library used RNA extracted from PBMCs. CDR3 length: 18 amino acids. J was trimmed by 5 bases and V by 6 bases; bases with no gene match: 14. Looked up from germline, CDR1 is DFQATT and CDR2 is SNEGSKA (reference sequence). The source of the sample is a study of regulatory T cells in long-lasting Graves disease. Overall study results and limits: TRBV28, TRBJ1-2 and TRBJ2-5 were favored in persistent disease.

HTBI primers from iRepertoire and Arm-PCR of CDR3 regions yielded the TCR beta libraries. TCRdb reprocessed the multiplex PCR reads via MiXCR and lists one record per CDR3 protein. This table holds roughly 430,000 distinct CDR3 sequences, 21% found once. This material consisted of peripheral blood mononuclear cells (PBMCs), taken when the disease was refractory, from a patient treated with antithyroid drugs. The chain has TRBV20-1 and TRBJ2-1; 15 bases fit TRBD2. The sequence was collected from a female donor with Graves disease. The CDR3 DNA follows: TGCAGTGCACCTCAGCCGGGACTAGCGGGAGGTTTTCACAATGAGCAGTTCTTC. This encodes CSAPQPGLAGGFHNEQFF.